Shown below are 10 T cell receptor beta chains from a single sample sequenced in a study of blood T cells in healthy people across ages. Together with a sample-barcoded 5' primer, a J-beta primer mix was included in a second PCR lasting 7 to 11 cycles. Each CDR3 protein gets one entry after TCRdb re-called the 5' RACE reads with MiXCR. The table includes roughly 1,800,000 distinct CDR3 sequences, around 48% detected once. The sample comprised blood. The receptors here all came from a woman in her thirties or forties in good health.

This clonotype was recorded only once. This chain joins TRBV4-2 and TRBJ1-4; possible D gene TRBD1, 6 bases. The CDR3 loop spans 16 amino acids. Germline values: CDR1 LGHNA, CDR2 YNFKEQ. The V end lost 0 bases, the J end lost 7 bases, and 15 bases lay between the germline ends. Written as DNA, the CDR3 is TGTGCCAGCAGCCAAGAGAGGGACATCAGAGGTGAAAAACTGTTTTTT. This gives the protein CASSQERDIRGEKLFF.

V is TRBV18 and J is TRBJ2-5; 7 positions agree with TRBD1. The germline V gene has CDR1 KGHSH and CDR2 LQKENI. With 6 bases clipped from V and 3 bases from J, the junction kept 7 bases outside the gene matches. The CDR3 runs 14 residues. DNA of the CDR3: TGTGCCAGCTCGCGGACGGGACAGAAAGAGACCCAGTACTTC. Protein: CASSRTGQKETQYF.

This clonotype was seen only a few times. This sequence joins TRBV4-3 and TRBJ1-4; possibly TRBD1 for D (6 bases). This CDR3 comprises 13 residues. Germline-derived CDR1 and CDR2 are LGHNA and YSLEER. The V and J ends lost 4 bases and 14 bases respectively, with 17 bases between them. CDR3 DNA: TGCGCCAGCAGCCCAGATCGCGACAGGCCCCTGTTTTTT. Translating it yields CASSPDRDRPLFF.

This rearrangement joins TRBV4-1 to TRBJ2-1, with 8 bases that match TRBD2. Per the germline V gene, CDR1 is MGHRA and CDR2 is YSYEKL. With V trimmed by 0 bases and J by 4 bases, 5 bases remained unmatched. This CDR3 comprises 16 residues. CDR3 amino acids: CASSQEQRGPYNEQFF. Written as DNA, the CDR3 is TGCGCCAGCAGCCAAGAACAGCGGGGGCCATACAATGAGCAGTTCTTC.

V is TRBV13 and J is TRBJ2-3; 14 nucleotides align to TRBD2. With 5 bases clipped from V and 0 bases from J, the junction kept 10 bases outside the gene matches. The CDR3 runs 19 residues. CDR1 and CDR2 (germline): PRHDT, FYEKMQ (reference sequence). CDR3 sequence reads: CASSTGLAGGSQSTDTQYF. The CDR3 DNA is TGTGCCAGCAGCACAGGACTAGCGGGGGGCTCTCAAAGCACAGATACGCAGTATTTT.

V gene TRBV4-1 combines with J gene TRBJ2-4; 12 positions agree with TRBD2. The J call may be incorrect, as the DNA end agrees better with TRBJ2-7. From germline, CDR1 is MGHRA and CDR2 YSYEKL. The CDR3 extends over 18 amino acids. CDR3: CASSQFLAGGVEPYEQYF. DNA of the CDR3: TGCGCCAGCAGCCAATTCCTAGCGGGGGGGGTAGAGCCTTACGAGCAGTACTTC.

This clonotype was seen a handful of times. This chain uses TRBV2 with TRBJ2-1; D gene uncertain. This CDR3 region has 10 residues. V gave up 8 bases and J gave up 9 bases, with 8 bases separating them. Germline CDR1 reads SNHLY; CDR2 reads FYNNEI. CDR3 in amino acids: CASLPFEQFF. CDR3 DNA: TGTGCCAGCTTACCTTTTGAGCAGTTCTTC. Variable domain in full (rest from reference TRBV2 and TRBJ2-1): EPEVTQTPSHQVTQMGQEVILRCVPISNHLYFYWYRQILGQKVEFLVSFYNNEISEKSEIFDDQFSVERPDGSNFTLKIRSTKLEDSAMYFCASLPFEQFFGPGTRLTVL.

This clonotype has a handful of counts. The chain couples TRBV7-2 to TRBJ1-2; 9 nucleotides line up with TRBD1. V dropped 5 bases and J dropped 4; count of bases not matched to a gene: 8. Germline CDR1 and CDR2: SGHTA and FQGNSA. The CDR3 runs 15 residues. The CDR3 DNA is TGTGCCAGCAGCGCCGGGACAGGGCCCTTCTATGGCTACACCTTC. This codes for CASSAGTGPFYGYTF. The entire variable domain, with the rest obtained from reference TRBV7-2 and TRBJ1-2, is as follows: GAGVSQSPSNKVTEKGKDVELRCDPISGHTALYWYRQSLGQGLEFLIYFQGNSAPDKSGLPSDRFSAERTGGSVSTLTIQRTQQEDSAVYLCASSAGTGPFYGYTFGSGTRLTVV.

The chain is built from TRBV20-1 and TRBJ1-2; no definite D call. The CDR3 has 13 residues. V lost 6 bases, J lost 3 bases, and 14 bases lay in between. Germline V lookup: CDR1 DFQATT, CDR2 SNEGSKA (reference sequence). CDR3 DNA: TGCAGTGCCCGGACCCCGAAGGACTATGGCTACACCTTC. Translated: CSARTPKDYGYTF.

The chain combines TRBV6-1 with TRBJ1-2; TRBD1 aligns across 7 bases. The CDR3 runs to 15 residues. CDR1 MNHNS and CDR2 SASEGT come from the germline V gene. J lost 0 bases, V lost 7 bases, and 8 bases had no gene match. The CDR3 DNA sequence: TGTGCCAGCAAACTTGGACAGGAAACTAACTATGGCTACACCTTC. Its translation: CASKLGQETNYGYTF.